Listed below are T cell receptor beta chains from one sample, sequenced in a study of cytomegalovirus exposure and HLA in healthy donors. Assay used: immunoSEQ multiplex PCR; TCRdb lists only in-frame clones, some missing. The sample records over 100,000 clones, around 80% being singletons. The sequencing input was PBMCs. The receptors here all came from a man aged 25 to 40 in good health and CMV-seronegative. Each CDR3 is given with its conserved first and last residue. The D gene is left open where the match is weak. Clone size appears in some rows only: once, few, many, or a class for an expanded clone.

length: 14
V: TRBV2
J: TRBJ1-2
size: -
D: -
DNA: TGTGCCAGCAGTGACAGGATGCCGTTGGTGGGCTACACCTTC
CDR3: CASSDRMPLVGYTF

length: 16
V: TRBV6-4
J: TRBJ2-7
size: -
D: -
DNA: TGTGCCAGCAGTGACCGGGACAAAAGAGTTACCTACGAGCAGTACTTC
CDR3: CASSDRDKRVTYEQYF

length: 16
V: TRBV27
J: TRBJ2-1
size: -
D: TRBD1
DNA: TGTGCCAGCAGTTCTCTCGGGACAGGCTCCTACAATGAGCAGTTCTTC
CDR3: CASSSLGTGSYNEQFF

length: 17
V: TRBV5-8
J: TRBJ2-7
size: -
D: TRBD2
DNA: TGTGCCAGCAGCTCGCCCCTTAAACTAGCGGGTTACTACGAGCAGTACTTC
CDR3: CASSSPLKLAGYYEQYF

length: 12
V: TRBV29-1
J: TRBJ2-7
size: -
D: TRBD2
DNA: TGCAGCGTTGTGGTAGCGGGCTACGAGCAGTACTTC
CDR3: CSVVVAGYEQYF

length: 15
V: TRBV2
J: TRBJ1-2
size: -
D: -
DNA: TGTGCCAGCAGTGAGCAACGACAGGAGATCTATGGCTACACCTTC
CDR3: CASSEQRQEIYGYTF

length: 15
V: TRBV4-1
J: TRBJ1-1
size: few
D: -
DNA: TGCGCCAGCAGCCAAGCTCTAAACGGGAACACTGAAGCTTTCTTT
CDR3: CASSQALNGNTEAFF

length: 14
V: TRBV7-2
J: TRBJ1-2
size: -
D: -
DNA: TGTGCCAGCAGCCAATGGACAGCTACAAATGGCTACACCTTC
CDR3: CASSQWTATNGYTF

length: 17
V: TRBV15
J: TRBJ2-7
size: -
D: -
DNA: TGTGCCACCAGCAGAGGCGGAAATCCCGAGGGACGGGGAGGGCAGTACTTC
CDR3: CATSRGGNPEGRGGQYF

length: 15
V: TRBV13
J: TRBJ1-3
size: -
D: TRBD1
DNA: TGTGCCAGCAGCTCGCGGACAGGGTTTGGAAACACCATATATTTT
CDR3: CASSSRTGFGNTIYF

length: 14
V: TRBV30
J: TRBJ2-5
size: -
D: TRBD1
DNA: TGTGCCTGGAGTGACAGGACAGGGGAGGAGACCCAGTACTTC
CDR3: CAWSDRTGEETQYF

length: 15
V: TRBV4-3
J: TRBJ1-2
size: -
D: -
DNA: TGCGCCAGCAGCCAAGATCTTGCCCCGGGGTGGGGCTACACCTTC
CDR3: CASSQDLAPGWGYTF

length: 13
V: TRBV7-9
J: TRBJ2-7
size: -
D: TRBD2
DNA: TGTGCCAGCAGCTCTAGCGGGATCGACGAGCAGTACTTC
CDR3: CASSSSGIDEQYF

length: 17
V: TRBV10-3
J: TRBJ2-7
size: -
D: TRBD2
DNA: TGTGCCATCAGTGAGTCGAGTGGGCGGGGGAATTCCTACGAGCAGTACTTC
CDR3: CAISESSGRGNSYEQYF

length: 15
V: TRBV5-1
J: TRBJ2-1
size: -
D: -
DNA: TGCGCCAGCAGCTTGTTGGACACCGCTATTCATGAGCAGTTCTTC
CDR3: CASSLLDTAIHEQFF

length: 12
V: TRBV7-2
J: TRBJ2-7
size: -
D: -
DNA: TGTGCCAGCAGCTGGAGCTCCTACGAGCAGTACTTC
CDR3: CASSWSSYEQYF

length: 12
V: TRBV7-6
J: TRBJ2-5
size: -
D: -
DNA: TGTGCCAGCAGCTCGAGCCAAGAGACCCAGTACTTC
CDR3: CASSSSQETQYF

length: 18
V: TRBV5-6
J: TRBJ2-2
size: once
D: TRBD1
DNA: TGTGCCAGCAGCCTCCTGACAGGGCAGATCGGTGGTTCCGGGGAGCTGTTTTTT
CDR3: CASSLLTGQIGGSGELFF

length: 14
V: TRBV6-4
J: TRBJ2-1
size: -
D: TRBD1
DNA: TGTGCCAGCAGTGTCGGGGCAGGGGGCAATGAGCAGTTCTTC
CDR3: CASSVGAGGNEQFF

length: 16
V: TRBV13
J: TRBJ2-5
size: -
D: TRBD2
DNA: TGTGCCAGCAGCTCCCGGACTAGCGGGAGGGAAGAGACCCAGTACTTC
CDR3: CASSSRTSGREETQYF

length: 12
V: TRBV28
J: TRBJ2-3
size: few
D: -
DNA: TGTGCCAGCAGTTTAAGCGGAGATACGCAGTATTTT
CDR3: CASSLSGDTQYF

length: 17
V: TRBV4-3
J: TRBJ2-3
size: -
D: -
DNA: TGCGCCAGCAGCCAAGATCTTCAAGCTGGAGGCACAGATACGCAGTATTTT
CDR3: CASSQDLQAGGTDTQYF

length: 14
V: TRBV6-6
J: TRBJ2-5
size: -
D: -
DNA: TGTGCCAGCAGTACCAGGGGGGCTTACGAGACCCAGTACTTC
CDR3: CASSTRGAYETQYF

length: 15
V: TRBV9
J: TRBJ2-5
size: -
D: TRBD2
DNA: TGTGCCAGCAGCGTAGGTGGGACTAGGGAAGAGACCCAGTACTTC
CDR3: CASSVGGTREETQYF

length: 17
V: TRBV16
J: TRBJ1-2
size: -
D: TRBD1
DNA: TGTGCCAGCAGCCGGCGACAGGGGGCCCCTTATAACTATGGCTACACCTTC
CDR3: CASSRRQGAPYNYGYTF

length: 15
V: TRBV5-1
J: TRBJ2-3
size: -
D: TRBD2
DNA: TGCGCCAGCAGCTTAACTAGCGGCGACACAGATACGCAGTATTTT
CDR3: CASSLTSGDTDTQYF

length: 13
V: TRBV2
J: TRBJ2-7
size: few
D: TRBD1
DNA: TGTGCCAGCAGACGTCAGGGGGTCGACGAGCAGTACTTC
CDR3: CASRRQGVDEQYF

length: 14
V: TRBV29-1
J: TRBJ2-5
size: -
D: -
DNA: TGCAGCGTTGACCCTGTCGGGAATCAAGAGACCCAGTACTTC
CDR3: CSVDPVGNQETQYF

length: 16
V: TRBV7-2
J: TRBJ1-4
size: -
D: -
DNA: TGTGCCAGCAGCCCGCCCCCGTCCCGGGGGAATGAAAAACTGTTTTTT
CDR3: CASSPPPSRGNEKLFF

length: 17
V: TRBV2
J: TRBJ1-3
size: -
D: -
DNA: TGTGCCAGCAGTGAGTCCCTAGCCGGCAGGGGTGGAAACACCATATATTTT
CDR3: CASSESLAGRGGNTIYF

length: 15
V: TRBV2
J: TRBJ1-5
size: once
D: -
DNA: TGTGCCAGCAGAACGGACGGACTTAGCAATCAGCCCCAGCATTTT
CDR3: CASRTDGLSNQPQHF

length: 13
V: TRBV28
J: TRBJ2-7
size: -
D: -
DNA: TGTGCCAGCAGCTCAGGGCTCTCCTACGAGCAGTACTTC
CDR3: CASSSGLSYEQYF

length: 17
V: TRBV18
J: TRBJ1-6
size: -
D: TRBD1
DNA: TGTGCCAGCTCACGGAGCGGACAGGGCTTGGATAATTCACCCCTCCACTTT
CDR3: CASSRSGQGLDNSPLHF

length: 13
V: TRBV29-1
J: TRBJ2-7
size: -
D: TRBD1
DNA: TGCAGCGTTCGGGACAGTTTTTTCGACGAGCAGTACTTC
CDR3: CSVRDSFFDEQYF

length: 14
V: TRBV30
J: TRBJ1-5
size: -
D: -
DNA: TGTGCCTGGAGTGTACGGGGTCACTATCAGCCCCAGCATTTT
CDR3: CAWSVRGHYQPQHF

length: 16
V: TRBV5-1
J: TRBJ2-3
size: few
D: TRBD2
DNA: TGCGCCAGCAGCTTACAAGCGGGGGGGACCGCAGATACGCAGTATTTT
CDR3: CASSLQAGGTADTQYF

length: 15
V: TRBV5-5
J: TRBJ2-7
size: -
D: TRBD1
DNA: TGTGCCAGCAGCTTGGTGGCAGGGGGTGGGTACGAGCAGTACTTC
CDR3: CASSLVAGGGYEQYF

length: 16
V: TRBV19
J: TRBJ1-5
size: few
D: -
DNA: TGTGCCAGTAGTATTTTCCCGAGGCAGGGTACTCAGCCCCAGCATTTT
CDR3: CASSIFPRQGTQPQHF

length: 15
V: TRBV11-1
J: TRBJ1-1
size: -
D: -
DNA: TGTGCCAGCAGCCTGACACCAGGGGCGGACACTGAAGCTTTCTTT
CDR3: CASSLTPGADTEAFF

length: 19
V: TRBV4-1
J: TRBJ1-1
size: -
D: TRBD1
DNA: TGCGCCAGCAGCCAATCCTTGTTGGACAGGGGGCTGATAGAAACTGAAGCTTTCTTT
CDR3: CASSQSLLDRGLIETEAFF

length: 18
V: TRBV28
J: TRBJ1-5
size: -
D: TRBD1
DNA: TGTGCCAGCAGCAGAGTTAGACAGGGGGCGCGTTTGTTTCAGCCCCAGCATTTT
CDR3: CASSRVRQGARLFQPQHF

length: 15
V: TRBV4-1
J: TRBJ1-4
size: -
D: -
DNA: TGCGCCAGCAGCCCCCTCCCCGGGGTCCAGGAAAAACTGTTTTTT
CDR3: CASSPLPGVQEKLFF

length: 16
V: TRBV7-8
J: TRBJ2-6
size: -
D: -
DNA: TGTGCCAGCAGGTCTACAGGGATCTCTGGGGCCAACGTCCTGACTTTC
CDR3: CASRSTGISGANVLTF

length: 16
V: TRBV15
J: TRBJ2-1
size: -
D: -
DNA: TGTGCCACCAGCAGAGAAGTTGTGGGACTCTACAATGAGCAGTTCTTC
CDR3: CATSREVVGLYNEQFF

length: 12
V: TRBV29-1
J: TRBJ2-3
size: -
D: -
DNA: TGCAGCGTTGCTACTAGCACAGATACGCAGTATTTT
CDR3: CSVATSTDTQYF

length: 16
V: TRBV5-6
J: TRBJ2-3
size: -
D: TRBD1
DNA: TGTGCCAGCAGCCAATTGGACAGGCAGAGCACAGATACGCAGTATTTT
CDR3: CASSQLDRQSTDTQYF

length: 16
V: TRBV4-3
J: TRBJ1-4
size: -
D: -
DNA: TGCGCCAGCAGCCAAGACTTGGGGACTTCTAATGAAAAACTGTTTTTT
CDR3: CASSQDLGTSNEKLFF

length: 15
V: TRBV28
J: TRBJ2-6
size: few
D: -
DNA: TGTGCCAGCAGTTCTACAGTCTCTGGGGCCAACGTCCTGACTTTC
CDR3: CASSSTVSGANVLTF

length: 16
V: TRBV25-1
J: TRBJ2-7
size: -
D: TRBD2
DNA: TGTGCCAGCAGTGAAAGGGGACTAGCGGGGGCCTACGAGCAGTACTTC
CDR3: CASSERGLAGAYEQYF

length: 14
V: TRBV28
J: TRBJ1-5
size: -
D: -
DNA: TGTGCCAGCAGTTGGGCCTCAGGGCCTCAGCCCCAGCATTTT
CDR3: CASSWASGPQPQHF

length: 18
V: TRBV27
J: TRBJ2-5
size: -
D: TRBD2
DNA: TGTGCCAGCAGTTTATCGGTCGGGAGGACTAGCGGACAAGAGACCCAGTACTTC
CDR3: CASSLSVGRTSGQETQYF

length: 13
V: TRBV29-1
J: TRBJ2-1
size: -
D: -
DNA: TGCAGCTTTGGGACGGGGAAATACAATGAGCAGTTCTTC
CDR3: CSFGTGKYNEQFF

length: 15
V: TRBV4-3
J: TRBJ1-5
size: -
D: -
DNA: TGCGCCAGCAGCCGCGTCGCGGCAGGCAATCAGCCCCAGCATTTT
CDR3: CASSRVAAGNQPQHF

length: 14
V: TRBV6-1
J: TRBJ1-5
size: -
D: TRBD1
DNA: TGTGCCAGCAGGTACGACAGGGGCAATCAGCCCCAGCATTTT
CDR3: CASRYDRGNQPQHF

length: 13
V: TRBV5-8
J: TRBJ2-7
size: once
D: -
DNA: TGTGCCAGCAGCTTAGTAATGGGAGTCGAGCAGTACTTC
CDR3: CASSLVMGVEQYF

length: 18
V: TRBV15
J: TRBJ1-1
size: -
D: -
DNA: TGTGCCACCAGCAGAGATTCCCTACAGGGAGCCATGAACACTGAAGCTTTCTTT
CDR3: CATSRDSLQGAMNTEAFF

length: 14
V: TRBV6-5
J: TRBJ2-1
size: -
D: -
DNA: TGTGCCAGCAGCCCCCTAGGGGAATACAATGAGCAGTTCTTC
CDR3: CASSPLGEYNEQFF